What follows are 8 T cell receptor beta chains derived from one specimen sequenced in a study of control samples from healthy donors and cancer patients. Only in-frame clones appear in the TCRdb table, and some are missing; sequencing was by immunoSEQ multiplex PCR. The sample contains over 150,000 clones, 85% to 95% of which appear only once. The specimen was blood. All receptors come from a man between 40 and 49 years old in good health.

This rearrangement joins TRBV12-5 to TRBJ2-2; 9 bases map to TRBD2. Looked up from germline, CDR1 is LGHNT and CDR2 is FRNRAP. The trim removed 2 bases at V and 6 bases at J, leaving 1 base unmatched. This CDR3 has 14 amino acids. CDR3 loop: CASGLRTSAGELFF. The CDR3, as DNA: TGTGCTAGTGGTTTGCGGACTAGCGCCGGGGAGCTGTTTTTT.

The rearrangement joins TRBV28 to TRBJ2-4, with a weak D call TRBD2 (6 bases). The V gene lost 3 bases and the J gene lost 4 bases, with 10 bases spanning the gap. Germline lookup yields CDR1 MDHEN and CDR2 SYDVKM. This CDR3 region has 14 residues. CDR3 in amino acids: CASSFARGKNIQYF. For the CDR3, the DNA is TGTGCCAGCAGTTTCGCCCGGGGGAAAAACATTCAGTACTTC.

The count of this clone is one. The chain joins TRBV5-4 to TRBJ2-1; TRBD2 matches 7 bases. The length of the CDR3 is 16 residues. Germline V CDR1 and CDR2: SGHNT, YYREEE (reference sequence). Trimming took 2 bases from V and 7 from J; bases not matched to a gene: 12. The CDR3 region has the DNA TGTGCCAGCAGCTTCCGAGCCGGGACTATGGGGAATGAGCAGTTCTTC. It specifies CASSFRAGTMGNEQFF.

The gene calls are TRBV10-3 and TRBJ2-1, with 11 bases identical to TRBD2. This CDR3 spans 15 amino acids. CDR1 is ENHRY, CDR2 SYGVKD, per germline. V shed 4 bases and J 6 bases; nucleotides not matched to a gene: 5. This CDR3 reads CAISGLTSGVNEQFF. DNA for the CDR3: TGTGCCATCAGTGGGTTGACTAGCGGGGTCAATGAGCAGTTCTTC.

The rearrangement joins TRBV6-4 to TRBJ1-6; no definite D call. CDR3 length: 14 residues. V was clipped by 3 bases and J by 9 bases, with 12 bases between them. The germline V gene encodes CDR1 MRHNA and CDR2 SNTAGT. CDR3 bases: TGTGCCAGCAGTGAACAGCTATCGGCTTCACCCCTCCACTTT. This encodes CASSEQLSASPLHF.

This clone came up once. V is TRBV7-8 and J is TRBJ1-1; D gene ambiguous. The germline V and J ends were trimmed by 6 bases and 4 bases, with 15 bases remaining between them. Germline CDR1 SGHVS, CDR2 FQNEAQ. This CDR3 comprises 14 residues. The CDR3 sequence: CASSLQGWSTEAFF. CDR3 nucleotides: TGTGCCAGCAGTTTGCAAGGTTGGAGCACTGAAGCTTTCTTT.

CDR3 sequence reads: CASSYEQGNYGYTF. Written as DNA, the CDR3 is TGTGCCAGCAGCTACGAACAGGGGAACTATGGCTACACCTTC. This chain joins TRBV11-2 and TRBJ1-2; 7 bases are shared with TRBD1. The ends lost 4 bases at V and 2 bases at J; junction bases unmatched: 4. Per germline, CDR1 SGHAT and CDR2 FQNNGV. The CDR3 is 14 amino acids.

This rearrangement joins TRBV9 to TRBJ2-5, with D tentatively TRBD2 (6 bases). This CDR3 region has 15 residues. V gave up 4 bases and J gave up 5 bases, with 18 bases separating them. The germline V gene encodes CDR1 SGDLS and CDR2 YYNGEE. CDR3 in DNA: TGTGCCAGCAGCCCCAGTTGGGGGGTGGACGAGACCCAGTACTTC. It translates to CASSPSWGVDETQYF.